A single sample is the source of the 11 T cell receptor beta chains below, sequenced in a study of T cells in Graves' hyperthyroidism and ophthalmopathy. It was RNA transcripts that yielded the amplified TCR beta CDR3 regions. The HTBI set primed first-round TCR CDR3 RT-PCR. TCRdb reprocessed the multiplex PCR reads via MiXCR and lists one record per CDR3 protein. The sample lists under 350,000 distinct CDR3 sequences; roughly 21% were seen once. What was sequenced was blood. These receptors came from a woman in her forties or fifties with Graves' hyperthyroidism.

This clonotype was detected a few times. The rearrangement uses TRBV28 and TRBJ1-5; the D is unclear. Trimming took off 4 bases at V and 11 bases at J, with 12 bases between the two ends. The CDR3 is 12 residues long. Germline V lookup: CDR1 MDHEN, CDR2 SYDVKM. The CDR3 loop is CASSSPVEAQHF. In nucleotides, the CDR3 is TGTGCCAGCAGTTCCCCAGTGGAAGCCCAGCATTTT.

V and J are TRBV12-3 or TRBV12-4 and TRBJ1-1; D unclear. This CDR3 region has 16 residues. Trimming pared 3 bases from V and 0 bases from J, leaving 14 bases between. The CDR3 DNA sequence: TGTGCCAGCAGTTTCAGGCAGGTCGGCATGAACACTGAAGCTTTCTTT. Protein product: CASSFRQVGMNTEAFF.

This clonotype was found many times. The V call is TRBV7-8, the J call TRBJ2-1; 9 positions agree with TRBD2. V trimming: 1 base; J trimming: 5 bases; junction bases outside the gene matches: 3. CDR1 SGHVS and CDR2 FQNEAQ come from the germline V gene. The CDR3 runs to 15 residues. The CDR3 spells CASSLVAGDNNEQFF. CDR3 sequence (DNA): TGTGCCAGCAGCTTAGTAGCGGGGGACAACAATGAGCAGTTCTTC.

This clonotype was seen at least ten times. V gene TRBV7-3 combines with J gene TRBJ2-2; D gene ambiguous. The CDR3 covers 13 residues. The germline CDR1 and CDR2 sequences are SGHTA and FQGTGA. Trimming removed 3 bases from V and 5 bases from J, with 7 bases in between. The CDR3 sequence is CASSFSYTGELFF. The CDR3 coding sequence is TGTGCCAGCAGCTTTAGCTATACCGGGGAGCTGTTTTTT.

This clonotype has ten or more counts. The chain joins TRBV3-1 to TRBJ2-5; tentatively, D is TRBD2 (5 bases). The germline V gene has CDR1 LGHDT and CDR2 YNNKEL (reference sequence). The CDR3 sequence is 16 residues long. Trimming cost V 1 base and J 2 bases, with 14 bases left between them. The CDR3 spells CASSQGGAGKQETQYF. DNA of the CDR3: TGTGCCAGCAGCCAAGGAGGAGCCGGGAAGCAAGAGACCCAGTACTTC.

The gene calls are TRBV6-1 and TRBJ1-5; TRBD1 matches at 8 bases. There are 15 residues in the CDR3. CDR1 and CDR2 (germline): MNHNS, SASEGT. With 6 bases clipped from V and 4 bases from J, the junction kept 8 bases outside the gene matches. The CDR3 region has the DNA TGTGCCAGCAGGGAGACAGGGGTCCTGAATCAGCCCCAGCATTTT. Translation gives CASRETGVLNQPQHF.

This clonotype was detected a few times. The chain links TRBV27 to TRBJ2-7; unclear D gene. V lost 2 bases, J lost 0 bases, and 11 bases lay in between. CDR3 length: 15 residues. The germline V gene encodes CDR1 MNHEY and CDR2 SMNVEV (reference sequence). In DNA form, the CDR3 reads TGTGCCAGCAGTTTACCCTCGGACGGCTCCTACGAGCAGTACTTC. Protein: CASSLPSDGSYEQYF.

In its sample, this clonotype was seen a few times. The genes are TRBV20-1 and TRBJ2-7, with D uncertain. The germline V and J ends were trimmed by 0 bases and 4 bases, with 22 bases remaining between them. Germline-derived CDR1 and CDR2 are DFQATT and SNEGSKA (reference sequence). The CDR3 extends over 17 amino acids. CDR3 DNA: TGCAGTGCTAGAGATGCCACTCTGGTAAATTTAGGTTACGAGCAGTACTTC. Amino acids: CSARDATLVNLGYEQYF.

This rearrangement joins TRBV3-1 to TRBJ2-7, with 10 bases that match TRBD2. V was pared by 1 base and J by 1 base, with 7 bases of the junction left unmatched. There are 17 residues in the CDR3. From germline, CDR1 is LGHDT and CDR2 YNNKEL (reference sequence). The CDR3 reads CASSQGGLAGGSYEQYF. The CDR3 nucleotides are TGTGCCAGCAGCCAAGGGGGATTAGCGGGAGGATCCTACGAGCAGTACTTC.

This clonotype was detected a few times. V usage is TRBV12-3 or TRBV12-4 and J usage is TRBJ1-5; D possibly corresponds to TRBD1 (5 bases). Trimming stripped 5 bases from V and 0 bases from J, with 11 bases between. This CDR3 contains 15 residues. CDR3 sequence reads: CASSTRQNSNQPQHF. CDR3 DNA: TGTGCCAGCAGTACAAGACAGAATAGCAATCAGCCCCAGCATTTT.

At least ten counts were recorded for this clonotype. CDR3 region: CSARARRDITDTQYF. In nucleotides, the CDR3 is TGCAGTGCTAGAGCTCGCCGGGACATCACAGATACGCAGTATTTT. The V and J genes are TRBV20-1 and TRBJ2-3; possible D gene TRBD1, 6 bases. Germline loops: CDR1 DFQATT, CDR2 SNEGSKA (reference sequence). V was cut by 1 base and J by 2 bases, with 13 bases left in between. This CDR3 comprises 15 residues.